The T cell receptor (beta chain) described here comes from a study of regulatory T cells in long-lasting Graves disease. CDR3-region Arm-PCR and iRepertoire HTBI primers produced the TCR beta libraries. One entry per CDR3 protein results from TCRdb running MiXCR on the multiplex PCR reads. The sample consists of hundreds of thousands of distinct CDR3 sequences, around 21% of them appearing once. The table lists this clonotype with many counts. Time point meaning: persistent/refractory GD, antithyroid drugs over 5 years with positive TRAb. The TCR library was made from RNA that had been extracted from PBMCs in TRIzol. The receptor was isolated from a female donor with Graves disease. The source material was peripheral blood mononuclear cells (PBMCs), sampled when the disease was refractory, from a patient treated with antithyroid drugs.

For the CDR3, the DNA is TGTGCCAGCAGTGCGACCGGGACCTCCTACGAGCAGTACTTC. Residues: CASSATGTSYEQYF. The V gene is TRBV6-1, the J gene TRBJ2-7; D may be TRBD1 or TRBD2 (5 bases each). The V gene lost 4 bases and the J gene lost 0 bases, with 10 bases spanning the gap. The CDR3 extends over 14 amino acids. CDR1 is MNHNS, CDR2 SASEGT, per germline.